The text below deals with one T cell receptor beta chain. Its antigen is still unknown. No per-base quality is available; no much larger clone lies one base away. All donors were healthy Caucasians. The twin cohort consisted of three pairs of female monozygotic twins, all aged 18 to 29 years. Positive isolation kits from Invitrogen were used to isolate CD4+ and CD8+ T cell populations. The method behind the library was 5' RACE. The sample was run on an Illumina HiSeq 2000. Template switching introduced a universal primer binding site; the final cDNA contained a unique molecular identifier, enabling accurate counting of TCR cDNA molecules. Specific primers in the conserved constant-segment region were used to synthesize first-strand cDNA for TCR alpha and beta chains. Each cDNA library was double barcoded, with a SMART-Mk sample barcode plus Illumina barcodes, to control for contamination. TruSeq adapter sequences, together with Illumina sample barcodes, were added in two successive PCR steps. TCR alpha and beta cDNA libraries were sequenced on the Illumina HiSeq platform with custom primers. Concerning the study's data processing: Unique molecular identifiers were extracted from raw reads with MiGEC, and CDR3 positions were determined with MiXCR. Recombination models were inferred per individual with the repgenHMM and IGoR tools using an EM algorithm. Shared clonotype analysis was performed with the tcR package in R, normalizing sharing by the product of cloneset sizes. To study raw recombination without the effects of thymic and clonal selection, out-of-frame nonproductive sequences were analyzed. TCRdb trimmed the raw reads at Q25, called clones with MiXCR and kept productive beta chains. Each CDR3 protein gets just one entry, which takes the most common genes and DNA from the rows behind it. The V and J calls, along with clone size, are taken from TCRdb and not from the paper's own processing. The sample has roughly 500,000 distinct CDR3 sequences on record, about 20% of them singletons. The top ten hold 0.91% of the sample.

The entry originates in a study of identical twins (dated by TCRdb to the mid-2010s). Background on the whole study: To test whether fetal clonotypes persist, this study deep-sequenced TCR alpha and beta repertoires from monozygotic twins, from unrelated adults of various ages, and from cord blood. Replicate twin experiments were performed at different times using different library preparation protocols to rule out contamination. General conclusions and limits of the study: Invariant T cells such as MAIT and iNKT could partly confound zero-insertion analyses, although diverse VJ usage argued against such confounding for most clonotypes. Out-of-frame TCR alpha sequences shared between twins showed an excess of low generation-probability sequences compared with coincidental sharing between unrelated individuals. Because the same donors could not be followed over many years, the conclusions relied on cross-sectional statistical analysis. Recombination models systematically underestimated out-of-frame TCR alpha sharing in monozygotic twins but agreed with sharing between unrelated individuals. Abundant cord blood beta clonotypes had fewer insertions, young adult naive repertoires showed a similar but weaker trend, and memory repertoires showed no such trend. In beta out-of-frame sequences, excess twin sharing was weaker, because having fewer shared sequences lowered the signal-to-noise ratio.

Taken from cysteine to phenylalanine, the CDR3 has 15 residues. The only DNA kept is the CDR3, 45 bases in frame from the first base. Compared with germline, V lacks 7 bases and J lacks 8 bases; bases without a gene match: 13. This sample also appeared in a second study, on T cells expressing NK-cell markers. Per that second paper: TCR beta-chain repertoires were profiled in sorted CD3+CD56+NKG2C+, CD3+CD56+NKG2C- and CD3+CD56-NKG2C+ T-cell subsets from several donors. Of the eight sequenced donors, seven were found to be HCMV-seropositive and one was found to be HCMV-seronegative. In several experiments an anti-gammadeltaTCR antibody was added to restrict sorting to alphabetaTCR-expressing T cells. In over 5 donors, the dominant CD3+CD56+NKG2C+ clonotypes were among the top 10 CD8+ clonotypes and accounted for about 1.0-8% of CD8+ T cells. Those dominant clonotypes were again the most abundant among CD3+CD56-NKG2C+ cells in a few donors, at about 28.3-60.1%. Whether the expanded NKG2C-expressing T cell clones were specific for HCMV antigens was left unclear. The eight sequenced donors were randomly selected healthy volunteers, three men and five women. HCMV serostatus was determined by detecting HCMV-specific IgG in serum with a commercial ELISA kit. MIGEC was used to demultiplex reads and group the reads by UMI, and MiTCR was used to assemble and quantify clonotypes. Only TCR cDNA sequences supported by at least two reads were kept to exclude erroneous sequences. The tcR package was used for downstream repertoire analysis, with clonotypes matched between fractions based on CDR3 nucleotide sequence plus V segment. VDJmatch was used to annotate antigen specificity against VDJdb, with one amino acid substitution in CDR3 allowed.

The source of this sequence is a woman aged 18-29 years in good health. Sequencing used CD4+ T cells sorted from blood. The chain is made from TRBV12-3 or TRBV12-4 and TRBJ2-1, with 8 junctional bases fitting TRBD2. This receptor has the CDR3 CASTPWGREGYEQFF. DNA sequence: TGTGCCAGCACCCCCTGGGGTCGGGAGGGTTATGAGCAGTTCTTC.